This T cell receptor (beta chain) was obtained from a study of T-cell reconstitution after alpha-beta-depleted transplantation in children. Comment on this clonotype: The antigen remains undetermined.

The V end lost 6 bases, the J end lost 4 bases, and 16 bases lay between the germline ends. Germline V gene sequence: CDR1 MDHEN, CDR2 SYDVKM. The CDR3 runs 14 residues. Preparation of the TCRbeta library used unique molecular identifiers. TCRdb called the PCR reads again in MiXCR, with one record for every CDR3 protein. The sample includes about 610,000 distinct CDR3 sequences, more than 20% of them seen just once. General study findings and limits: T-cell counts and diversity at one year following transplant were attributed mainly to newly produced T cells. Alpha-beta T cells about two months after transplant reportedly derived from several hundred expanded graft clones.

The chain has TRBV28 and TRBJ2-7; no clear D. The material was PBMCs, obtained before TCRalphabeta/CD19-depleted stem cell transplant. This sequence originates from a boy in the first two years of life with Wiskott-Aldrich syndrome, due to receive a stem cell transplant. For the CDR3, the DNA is TGTGCCAGCAGGCCGGGCCCCTCAGGATACGAGCAGTACTTC. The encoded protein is CASRPGPSGYEQYF.